A single sample gave rise to the 19 T cell receptor beta chains below, sequenced in a study of T cells in Graves' hyperthyroidism and ophthalmopathy. RNA transcripts gave rise to amplified TCR beta CDR3 regions. HTBI primers were used for first-round RT-PCR of the TCR CDR3. TCRdb used MiXCR to reprocess the multiplex PCR reads, holding one entry per CDR3 protein. The sample comprises 660,000 or so distinct CDR3 sequences, about 45% of which are singletons, and 7% to 7.5% rests with the top ten. Sequencing was done on a sample of peripheral blood or thyroid tissue (not recorded which). The receptors stem from an adult man with Graves' disease, either hyperthyroidism or ophthalmopathy (not recorded which).

As for this clonotype: A read error may produce the germline difference seen at one junction end. This chain joins TRBV2 and TRBJ1-2; no clear D. Germline-derived CDR1 and CDR2 are SNHLY and FYNNEI. The CDR3 spans 15 residues. For the CDR3, the DNA is TGTGCCAGCAGTGCCAGGTCAGACGAGATCTCTGGCTGCACCTTC. Translated, it gives CASSARSDEISGCTF.

The chain joins TRBV14 to TRBJ1-2, with a tentative D call TRBD1 (5 bases). Germline V gene sequence: CDR1 SGHDN, CDR2 FVKESK. The CDR3 extends over 14 amino acids. The V gene lost 4 bases and the J gene lost 8 bases, with 17 bases spanning the gap. CDR3 in amino acids: CASSRPEGSSGYTF. The CDR3 DNA is TGTGCCAGCAGCCGACCGGAGGGGTCGAGCGGCTACACCTTC.

To note about this clonotype: Since a much larger clone is just one base distant, this may be a read error. The chain employs TRBV5-1 and TRBJ1-6; D is uncertain. Germline-derived CDR1 and CDR2 are SGHRS and YFSETQ. The length of the CDR3 is 14 residues. CDR3 DNA: TGCGCCAGCAGCTTGGCAAAAGATAATCCACCCCTCCACTTT. It specifies CASSLAKDNPPLHF.

Remarks on this clonotype: A single base separates this from a much larger clone, so it may be a read error. This sequence joins TRBV10-3 and TRBJ2-5; D is possibly TRBD1 (6 bases). Trimming took off 10 bases at V and 5 bases at J, with 29 bases between the two ends. The CDR3 consists of 17 residues. The germline gives CDR1 ENHRY, CDR2 SYGVKD. CDR3 residues: CATSNSDTGRVVETQYF. The CDR3 nucleotides are TGTGCCACCAGCAACAGCGACACAGGGCGGGTGGTGGAGACCCAGTACTTC.

The genes are TRBV15 and TRBJ1-3; no clear D gene. Germline CDR1 is LNHNV and CDR2 is YYDKDF (reference sequence). Deletions cut 0 bases from V and 2 bases from J, with 5 bases between. The CDR3 is made up of 14 amino acids. The CDR3 nucleotides read TGTGCCACCAGCAGAGATCGGACTGGAAACACCATATATTTT. The encoded protein is CATSRDRTGNTIYF.

In its sample, this clonotype was seen once. The V gene is TRBV7-2, the J gene TRBJ2-7; no clear D gene. Germline V CDR1 and CDR2: SGHTA, FQGNSA. V dropped 6 bases and J dropped 0 bases, with 15 bases sitting between them. The CDR3 totals 15 residues. Here the CDR3 reads CASSEGYLISYEQYF. In DNA form, the CDR3 reads TGTGCCAGCAGTGAAGGCTACTTGATCTCCTACGAGCAGTACTTC.

This clonotype was counted at least ten times. The chain carries TRBV25-1 and TRBJ1-5, with D perhaps TRBD1 (5 bases). Germline V gene sequence: CDR1 MGHDK, CDR2 SYGVNS. Trimming pared 6 bases from V and 7 bases from J, leaving 10 bases between. The CDR3 consists of 12 residues. CDR3 region: CASSTGRQPQHF. The CDR3 DNA is TGTGCCAGCAGCACAGGACGGCAGCCCCAGCATTTT.

V gene TRBV6-5 combines with J gene TRBJ1-6; the match to TRBD1 covers 8 bases. Trimming at V came to 4 bases and at J to 11 bases, leaving 13 bases not matched to a gene. Germline CDR1 MNHEY, CDR2 SVGAGI. The CDR3 contains 16 residues. CDR3 DNA: TGTGCCAGCAGTTCCCCCGAGACAGGGGTCAGGACACCCCTCCACTTT. Protein sequence: CASSSPETGVRTPLHF.

This clonotype was recorded a few times. CDR3 amino acids: CASRMGQNLPSPLHF. The CDR3 DNA follows: TGTGCCAGCAGGATGGGACAGAACCTCCCTTCACCCCTCCACTTT. The chain carries TRBV12-3 or TRBV12-4 and TRBJ1-6, with 7 bases lining up with TRBD1. Trimming removed 6 bases from V and 9 bases from J; junction bases left unmatched: 11. The length of the CDR3 is 15 residues.

This rearrangement joins TRBV5-5 to TRBJ2-7; 7 nucleotides agree with TRBD2. The CDR3 runs 15 residues. Germline V gene data show CDR1 as SGHKS and CDR2 as YYEKEE (reference sequence). J lost 3 bases, V lost 4 bases, and 10 bases had no gene match. The CDR3: CASSQGVLASYEQYF. CDR3 bases: TGTGCCAGCAGCCAAGGTGTACTAGCGAGCTACGAGCAGTACTTC.

In the case of this clonotype: A much more abundant neighbour one base away suggests this may be a read error. V and J are TRBV7-9 and TRBJ1-4, with 8 bases lining up with TRBD1. Germline V lookup: CDR1 SEHNR, CDR2 FQNEAQ (reference sequence). The CDR3 has 14 residues. In DNA form, the CDR3 reads TGTGCCCGCAGCCACCGGGACAGGAATGAAAAACTGTTTTTT. Translating gives CARSHRDRNEKLFF.

As concerns this clonotype: The conserved phenylalanine or tryptophan is not found at the CDR3 terminus, so this likely reflects a read error. The limits of the CDR3 on the DNA are not certain, so only TCRdb's listed CDR3 is given. The rearrangement uses TRBV15 and TRBJ1-5; the D call in the table, TRBD1, was not verified against the DNA. Germline CDR1 reads LNHNV; CDR2 reads YYDKDF (reference sequence). Ends included, the CDR3 has 9 residues. The CDR3 protein is CATSKADSL.

This clonotype was counted ten times or more. V is TRBV2 and J is TRBJ1-5; TRBD1 is a possible D gene (6 bases). Trimming removed 4 bases at V and 2 bases at J, with 6 bases between. The CDR3 is made up of 13 amino acids. The germline V gene encodes CDR1 SNHLY and CDR2 FYNNEI. The CDR3: CASSGTGNQPQHF. DNA of the CDR3: TGTGCCAGCAGTGGGACAGGCAATCAGCCCCAGCATTTT.

The gene calls are TRBV11-1 and TRBJ2-7; TRBD2 agrees at 8 bases. The trim removed 4 bases at V and 3 bases at J, leaving 14 bases unmatched. The CDR3 sequence is 17 residues long. Germline CDR1 and CDR2: SGHAT and FQDESV (reference sequence). The CDR3 reads CASSSEAGRGEGYEQYF. The CDR3 DNA reads as TGTGCCAGCAGCTCCGAGGCAGGGCGGGGGGAGGGCTACGAGCAGTACTTC.

This clonotype was observed a few times. One end of the junction varies from germline; a read error may be responsible. The rearrangement joins TRBV7-9 to TRBJ2-5; D call uncertain. CDR1 is SEHNR and CDR2 is FQNEAQ in the germline V gene (reference sequence). The CDR3 contains 14 residues. CDR3 sequence: CASGKGIDHETQYF. For the CDR3, the DNA is TGTGCCAGCGGAAAAGGGATTGACCACGAGACCCAGTACTTC. Combining the CDR3 with reference TRBV7-9 and TRBJ2-5 gives the whole variable domain DTGVSQNPRHKITKRGQNVTFRCDPISEHNRLYWYRQTLGQGPEFLTYFQNEAQLEKSRLLSDRFSAERPKGSFSTLEIQRTEQGDSAMYLCASGKGIDHETQYFGPGTRLLVL.

In its sample, this clonotype was seen a few times. This chain connects TRBV5-1 to TRBJ2-2; 7 positions match TRBD2. Germline V lookup: CDR1 SGHRS, CDR2 YFSETQ. The V and J ends lost 3 bases and 5 bases, in that order; junction bases with no gene match: 4. CDR3 length: 14 amino acids. The CDR3 bases are TGCGCCAGCAGCTGGAAAGCGGGAACCGGGGAGCTGTTTTTT. Translation: CASSWKAGTGELFF.

This chain joins TRBV9 and TRBJ1-1; D is ambiguous. From germline, CDR1 is SGDLS and CDR2 YYNGEE. The CDR3 runs 14 residues. Trimming took off 3 bases at V and 2 bases at J, with 11 bases between the two ends. The CDR3 is CASSALDENTEAFF. The CDR3 DNA reads as TGTGCCAGCAGCGCTCTTGACGAAAACACTGAAGCTTTCTTT.

The genes are TRBV2 and TRBJ1-6; TRBD1 is a possible D gene (5 bases). Trimming pared 5 bases from V and 11 bases from J, leaving 13 bases between. CDR3 length equals 13 residues. CDR1 and CDR2 from the germline V gene are SNHLY and FYNNEI. The CDR3 reads CASSPDSLAPLHF. The CDR3 nucleotides read TGTGCCAGCAGTCCAGACAGTTTAGCACCCCTCCACTTT.

The CDR3 DNA is TGCAGCGTTCACACAGGGGGCGGCAGGGACACTGAAGCTTTCTTT. It encodes CSVHTGGGRDTEAFF. The chain couples TRBV29-1 to TRBJ1-1, with TRBD1 matching 9 bases. J lost 3 bases, V lost 5 bases, and 10 bases had no gene match. This CDR3 has 15 amino acids. Germline CDR1 reads SQVTM; CDR2 reads ANQGSEA. Full variable domain (missing parts from reference TRBV29-1 and TRBJ1-1): SAVISQKPSRDICQRGTSLTIQCQVDSQVTMMFWYRQQPGQSLTLIATANQGSEATYESGFVIDKFPISRPNLTFSTLTVSNMSPEDSSIYLCSVHTGGGRDTEAFFGQGTRLTVV.